This entry concerns a single T cell receptor (beta chain). This sample is drawn from a study of PD-L1 blockade in urothelial cancer. Study-level information: Starting in the mid-2010s, patients were given atezolizumab (1,200 mg intravenously every 3 weeks). Patients with male sex and bladder-origin urothelial cancer accounted for most of the roughly 30 enrolled.

Time point: peripheral blood 6 weeks after treatment start. This CDR3 has 17 amino acids. CDR1 MNHEY and CDR2 SMNVEV come from the germline V gene (reference sequence). V lost 1 base, J lost 5 bases, and 10 bases stayed unmatched. Assay: immunoSEQ multiplex PCR; the TCRdb copy retains only in-frame clones and omits some. Of some 23,000 clones listed, more than 70% were seen once; the top ten hold about 1.5%. The material was PBMCs, obtained around atezolizumab (anti-PD-L1) treatment. This sequence joins TRBV27 and TRBJ2-1, with 8 bases aligning to TRBD2. This TCR was recovered from a man between 65 and 85 years old with urothelial cancer. The chain's CDR3 is CASSLLTSAGLNNEQFF. Here the CDR3 DNA reads TGTGCCAGCAGTTTATTGACTAGCGCCGGATTAAACAATGAGCAGTTCTTC.